These 22 T cell receptor beta chains came from one sample sequenced in a study of T cell responses to AZD1222 COVID-19 vaccine. The table came from immunoSEQ multiplex PCR; TCRdb's copy has only in-frame clones and leaves some out. Of some 140,000 clones detected, 80% to 95% appear once; the ten largest clones hold approximately 6.5%. Here the sequenced sample was peripheral blood, taken 28 days after the second AZD1222 dose. Source of these receptors: an adult who received the AZD1222 COVID-19 vaccine.

V and J are TRBV11-2 and TRBJ1-5, with 8 bases that match TRBD1. The trim removed 1 base at V and 7 bases at J, leaving 6 bases unmatched. Per the germline V gene, CDR1 is SGHAT and CDR2 is FQNNGV. CDR3 length equals 15 residues. The CDR3 DNA reads TGTGCCAGCAGCTTAGGACAGGGGATCTTCCAGCCCCAGCATTTT. Its translation: CASSLGQGIFQPQHF.

J is TRBJ1-1 and V is TRBV28; possible D gene TRBD1, 5 bases. Trimming removed 3 bases at V and 4 bases at J, with 12 bases between. CDR1 and CDR2 from the germline V gene are MDHEN and SYDVKM. The length of the CDR3 is 14 residues. CDR3 DNA: TGTGCCAGCAGTTTTGCGGGGGTTGGCACTGAAGCTTTCTTT. It yields the protein CASSFAGVGTEAFF.

The V call is TRBV6-5, the J call TRBJ1-2; D is undetermined. CDR3 length equals 13 residues. Germline loops: CDR1 MNHEY, CDR2 SVGAGI. V was clipped by 6 bases and J by 3 bases, with 11 bases between them. The CDR3 DNA reads TGTGCCAGCAGACCCCACGGTGACTATGGCTACACCTTC. Protein sequence: CASRPHGDYGYTF.

In this sample, this clone turned up once. The chain combines TRBV28 with TRBJ1-1, with D maybe TRBD1 (5 bases). V lost 2 bases, J lost 3 bases, and 16 bases lay in between. Germline CDR1 reads MDHEN; CDR2 reads SYDVKM. The CDR3 is 16 residues long. CDR3: CASSLAGGTGDTEAFF. The CDR3 DNA follows: TGTGCCAGCAGTTTAGCGGGAGGGACGGGGGACACTGAAGCTTTCTTT.

The CDR3 loop reads CASSSILQGATQYF. For the CDR3, the DNA is TGTGCCAGTAGTTCCATACTACAGGGTGCTACGCAGTATTTT. V gene TRBV19 combines with J gene TRBJ2-3; D possibly corresponds to TRBD1 (6 bases). Germline values: CDR1 LNHDA, CDR2 SQIVND (reference sequence). This CDR3 comprises 14 residues. The ends were cut back, 5 bases at V and 8 bases at J, with 17 bases in the middle.

The chain links TRBV3-1 (or the pseudogene TRBV3-2) to TRBJ1-3; no clear D. The germline V and J ends were trimmed by 1 base and 4 bases, with 5 bases remaining between them. Germline CDR1 and CDR2: LGHDT and YNNKEL (reference sequence). This CDR3 region has 13 residues. The CDR3, as DNA: TGTGCCAGCAGCCAAGTAGAGGGAAACACCATATATTTT. It translates to CASSQVEGNTIYF.

This chain joins TRBV6-5 and TRBJ2-6; D gene unclear. In germline, CDR1 is MNHEY, CDR2 SVGAGI. Trimming took off 4 bases at V and 2 bases at J, with 0 bases between the two ends. The CDR3 extends over 12 amino acids. CDR3 in DNA: TGTGCCAGCAGTTCTGGGGCCAACGTCCTGACTTTC. It specifies CASSSGANVLTF.

V usage is TRBV5-1 and J usage is TRBJ2-7, with D possibly being TRBD2 (7 bases). Germline V CDR1 and CDR2: SGHRS, YFSETQ. This CDR3 spans 16 amino acids. Trimming removed 0 bases at V and 2 bases at J, with 15 bases between. The CDR3 loop is CASSLGWRGRAYEQYF. CDR3 in DNA: TGCGCCAGCAGCTTGGGTTGGCGGGGGCGAGCCTACGAGCAGTACTTC. Using reference TRBV5-1 and TRBJ2-7 for the parts outside the CDR3, the full variable domain is KAGVTQTPRYLIKTRGQQVTLSCSPISGHRSVSWYQQTPGQGLQFLFEYFSETQRNKGNFPGRFSGRQFSNSRSEMNVSTLELGDSALYLCASSLGWRGRAYEQYFGPGTRLTVT.

The chain links TRBV6-5 to TRBJ2-2; possibly TRBD2 for D (6 bases). The CDR3 sequence is 15 residues long. Trimming stripped 7 bases from V and 5 bases from J, with 17 bases between. Per germline, CDR1 MNHEY and CDR2 SVGAGI. The CDR3 DNA reads as TGTGCCAGCAACCTTAGGCGGGGAAAAACCGGGGAGCTGTTTTTT. It yields the protein CASNLRRGKTGELFF.

This chain joins TRBV4-1 and TRBJ2-1; no firm D call. Germline values: CDR1 MGHRA, CDR2 YSYEKL. V was pared by 0 bases and J by 0 bases, with 6 bases between. The CDR3 is 15 residues long. CDR3 sequence: CASSQDIGSYNEQFF. For the CDR3, the DNA is TGCGCCAGCAGCCAAGATATCGGCTCCTACAATGAGCAGTTCTTC.

This clone showed up just once. The rearrangement uses TRBV7-8 and TRBJ2-2; 7 bases align to TRBD1. The J segment lost 4 bases and the V segment lost 4 bases, leaving 6 bases of the junction unmatched. Germline V gene sequence: CDR1 SGHVS, CDR2 FQNEAQ. The CDR3 is made up of 15 amino acids. The CDR3 here is CASSSRTGATGELFF. The CDR3 coding sequence is TGTGCCAGCAGCTCGCGAACAGGGGCCACCGGGGAGCTGTTTTTT.

This chain joins TRBV5-4 and TRBJ2-1, with 9 bases aligning to TRBD2. The germline CDR1 and CDR2 sequences are SGHNT and YYREEE (reference sequence). Trimming cost V 4 bases and J 15 bases; bases outside gene matches: 14. CDR3 length: 14 amino acids. The CDR3 region is CASSAGGRGPTRFF. CDR3 coding DNA: TGTGCCAGCAGCGCGGGAGGGAGGGGGCCCACGCGGTTCTTC.

This clone has a handful of counts. This chain joins TRBV27 and TRBJ1-1, with 8 bases aligning to TRBD1. The J segment lost 1 base and the V segment lost 4 bases, leaving 2 bases of the junction unmatched. Germline CDR1 MNHEY, CDR2 SMNVEV (reference sequence). The CDR3 length is 14 residues. In nucleotides, the CDR3 is TGTGCCAGCAGTTACGGACAGGGGAACACTGAAGCTTTCTTT. It codes for CASSYGQGNTEAFF.

This chain links TRBV5-4 with TRBJ1-2; no clear D gene. The CDR3 sequence is 15 residues long. Looked up from germline, CDR1 is SGHNT and CDR2 is YYREEE (reference sequence). V was trimmed by 0 bases and J by 0 bases, leaving 9 bases between them. The CDR3 here is CASSLGAPANYGYTF. CDR3 nucleotides: TGTGCCAGCAGCTTGGGGGCCCCAGCTAACTATGGCTACACCTTC.

The CDR3 reads CASSQGLTGTGGYTEAFF. For the CDR3, the DNA is TGTGCCAGCAGCCAAGGCCTGACCGGGACAGGGGGCTACACTGAAGCTTTCTTT. The rearrangement joins TRBV3-1 (or the pseudogene TRBV3-2) to TRBJ1-1; 12 positions match TRBD1. Germline V gene lookup returns CDR1 LGHDT and CDR2 YNNKEL (reference sequence). There are 18 residues in the CDR3. The trim removed 1 base at V and 3 bases at J, leaving 9 bases unmatched.

This CDR3 is CASSRSINQPQHF. The CDR3 coding sequence is TGTGCCAGCAGCCGGTCGATAAATCAGCCCCAGCATTTT. This chain uses TRBV12-3 or TRBV12-4 with TRBJ1-5, with no clear D. The CDR3 has 13 amino acids. V lost 6 bases to trimming and J lost 4 bases, with 10 bases between them.

The CDR3 spells CASSLSTRMNTEAFF. Written as DNA, the CDR3 is TGTGCCAGCAGTTTATCGACAAGGATGAACACTGAAGCTTTCTTT. The chain recombines TRBV27 with TRBJ1-1, with D uncertain. This CDR3 comprises 15 residues. Germline CDR1 MNHEY, CDR2 SMNVEV (reference sequence). V lost 0 bases and J lost 0, with 8 bases in between.

The V gene is TRBV7-3, the J gene TRBJ2-3, with D possibly called TRBD1 or TRBD2 (5 bases each). V lost 8 bases and J lost 0, with 12 bases in between. The CDR3 consists of 14 residues. The germline gives CDR1 SGHTA, CDR2 FQGTGA. The CDR3 sequence is CASGGGGSTDTQYF. The CDR3 DNA reads as TGTGCCAGCGGGGGTGGCGGAAGCACAGATACGCAGTATTTT.

The chain recombines TRBV18 with TRBJ1-3; D unclear. This CDR3 has 16 amino acids. The germline gives CDR1 KGHSH, CDR2 LQKENI. With 1 base removed from V and 4 bases from J, the gap between germline ends came to 14 bases. DNA for the CDR3: TGTGCCAGCTCACCACTGGTATCTCTGTGGGGAAACACCATATATTTT. It specifies CASSPLVSLWGNTIYF.

This chain links TRBV28 with TRBJ2-3; the D call may be TRBD1 or TRBD2 (5 bases each). The germline V and J ends were trimmed by 2 bases and 3 bases, with 18 bases remaining between them. Germline V CDR1 and CDR2: MDHEN, SYDVKM. This CDR3 has 17 residues. The CDR3 here is CASSLDRWGFVTDTQYF. In DNA, the CDR3 is TGTGCCAGCAGTTTAGATCGGTGGGGGTTTGTTACAGATACGCAGTATTTT.

The chain joins TRBV6-5 to TRBJ1-2, with D possibly matching TRBD1 (5 bases). Germline lookup yields CDR1 MNHEY and CDR2 SVGAGI. The length of the CDR3 is 13 residues. The ends were cut back, 0 bases at V and 5 bases at J, with 7 bases in the middle. In DNA form, the CDR3 reads TGTGCCAGCAGTTACTCGGACATGTATGGCTACACCTTC. It translates to CASSYSDMYGYTF.

This rearrangement joins TRBV24-1 to TRBJ2-1; TRBD1 agrees at 8 bases. This CDR3 contains 15 residues. CDR1 KGHDR and CDR2 SFDVKD come from the germline V gene. With 5 bases clipped from V and 5 bases from J, the junction kept 7 bases outside the gene matches. The CDR3 nucleotides read TGTGCCACCAGTGTAGGCGGGACAGGAAACAATGAGCAGTTCTTC. Translating it yields CATSVGGTGNNEQFF.